This T cell receptor beta chain was documented in a study of cytomegalovirus exposure and HLA in healthy donors. PCR involved 60 Vbeta and 13 Jbeta primers. Using immunoSEQ multiplex PCR, the repertoire was profiled, and TCRdb retains in-frame clones only, with some absent. The sample comprises about 110,000 clones, about 80% of which are singletons, and less than 3% rests with the top ten. This CDR3 region has 14 residues. The V gene's germline CDR1 is MNHNS and CDR2 SASEGT. Trimming removed 6 bases at V and 2 bases at J, with 11 bases between. The sequence derives from a woman in her sixties or seventies in good health and CMV-seropositive. The chain is built from TRBV6-1 and TRBJ2-1, with a tentative D call TRBD2 (6 bases). The specimen was PBMCs. The CDR3 region is CASSGSRTYNEQFF. The CDR3 nucleotides are TGTGCCAGCAGCGGGAGTAGGACCTACAATGAGCAGTTCTTC.